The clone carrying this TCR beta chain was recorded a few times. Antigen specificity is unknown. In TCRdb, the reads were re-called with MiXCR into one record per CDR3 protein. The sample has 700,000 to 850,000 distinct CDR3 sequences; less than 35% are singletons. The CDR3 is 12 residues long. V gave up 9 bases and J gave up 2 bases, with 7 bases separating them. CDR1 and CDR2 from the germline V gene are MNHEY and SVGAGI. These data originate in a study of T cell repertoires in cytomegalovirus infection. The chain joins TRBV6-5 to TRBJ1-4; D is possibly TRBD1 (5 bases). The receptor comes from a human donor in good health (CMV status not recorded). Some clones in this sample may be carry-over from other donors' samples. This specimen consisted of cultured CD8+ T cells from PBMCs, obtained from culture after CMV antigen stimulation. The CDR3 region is CASGGTNEKLFF. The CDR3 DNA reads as TGTGCCAGTGGGGGTACTAATGAAAAACTGTTTTTT.